This record covers a single T cell receptor beta chain. Its antigen is not identified. The CDR3 totals 15 residues. Germline V gene data show CDR1 as SNHLY and CDR2 as FYNNEI. Deletions cut 7 bases from V and 0 bases from J, with 13 bases between. This sample was included in a study of a mutant IDH1 vaccine in newly diagnosed glioma. Turning to the study itself: Vaccination was launched 4-6 weeks after radiotherapy alone, or with temozolomide cycles. Findings and caveats of the study: Seemingly, pseudoprogression had no relation to changes in the top peripheral T cell clonotypes.

Time point reported: week 23, last vaccination. Vaccine doses each comprised 300 ug of mutant IDH1 20-mer peptide, with topical imiquimod. Sequencing was performed with immunoSEQ multiplex PCR; in TCRdb, only in-frame clones are kept and a portion is missing. The sample carries just under 45,000 clones, roughly 90% recorded once. This TCR was recovered from a man aged 45-60 years with glioma. The sample was PBMCs, taken from a glioma patient whose treatment included an IDH1 peptide vaccine. V is TRBV2 and J is TRBJ1-3; the D is unclear. The CDR3 DNA reads TGTGCCAGCACCGCGTACCATAGCTCTGGAAACACCATATATTTT. Translation: CASTAYHSSGNTIYF. The full variable domain, rest sourced from reference TRBV2 and TRBJ1-3, is EPEVTQTPSHQVTQMGQEVILRCVPISNHLYFYWYRQILGQKVEFLVSFYNNEISEKSEIFDDQFSVERPDGSNFTLKIRSTKLEDSAMYFCASTAYHSSGNTIYFGEGSWLTVV.